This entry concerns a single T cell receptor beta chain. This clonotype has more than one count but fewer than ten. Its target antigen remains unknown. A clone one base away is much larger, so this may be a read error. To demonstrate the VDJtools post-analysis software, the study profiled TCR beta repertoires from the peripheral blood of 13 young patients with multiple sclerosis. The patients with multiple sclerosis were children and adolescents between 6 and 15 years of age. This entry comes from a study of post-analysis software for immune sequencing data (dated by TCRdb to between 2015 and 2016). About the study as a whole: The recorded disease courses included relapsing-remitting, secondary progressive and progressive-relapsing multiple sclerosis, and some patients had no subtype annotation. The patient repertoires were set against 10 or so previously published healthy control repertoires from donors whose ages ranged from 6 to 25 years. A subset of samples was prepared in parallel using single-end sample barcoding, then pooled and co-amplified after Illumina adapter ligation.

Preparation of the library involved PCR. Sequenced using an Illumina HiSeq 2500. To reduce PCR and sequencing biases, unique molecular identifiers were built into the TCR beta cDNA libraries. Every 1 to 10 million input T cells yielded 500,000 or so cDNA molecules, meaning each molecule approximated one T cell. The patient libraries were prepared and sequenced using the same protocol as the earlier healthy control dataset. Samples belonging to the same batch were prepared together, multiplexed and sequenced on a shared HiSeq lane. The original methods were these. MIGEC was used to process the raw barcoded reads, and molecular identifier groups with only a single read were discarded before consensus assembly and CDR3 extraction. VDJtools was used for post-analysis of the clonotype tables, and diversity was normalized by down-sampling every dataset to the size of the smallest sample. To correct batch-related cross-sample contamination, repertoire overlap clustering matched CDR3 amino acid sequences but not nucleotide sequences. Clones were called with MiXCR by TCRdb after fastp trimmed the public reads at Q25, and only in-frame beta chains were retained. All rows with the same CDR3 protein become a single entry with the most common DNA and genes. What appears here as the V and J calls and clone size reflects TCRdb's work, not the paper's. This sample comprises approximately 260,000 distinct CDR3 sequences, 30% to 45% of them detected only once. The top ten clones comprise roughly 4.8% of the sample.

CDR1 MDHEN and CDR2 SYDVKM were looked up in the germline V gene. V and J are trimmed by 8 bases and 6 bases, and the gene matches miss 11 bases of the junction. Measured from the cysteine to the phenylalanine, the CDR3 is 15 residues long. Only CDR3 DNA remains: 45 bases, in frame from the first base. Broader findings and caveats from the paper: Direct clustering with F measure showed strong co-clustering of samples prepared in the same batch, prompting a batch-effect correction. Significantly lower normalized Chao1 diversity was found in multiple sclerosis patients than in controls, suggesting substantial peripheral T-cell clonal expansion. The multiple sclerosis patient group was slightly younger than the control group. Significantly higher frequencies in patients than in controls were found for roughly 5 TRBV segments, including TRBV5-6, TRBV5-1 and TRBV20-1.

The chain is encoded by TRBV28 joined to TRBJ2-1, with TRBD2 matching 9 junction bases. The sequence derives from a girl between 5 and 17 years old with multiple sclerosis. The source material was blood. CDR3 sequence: CASRFSGGPSNEQFF. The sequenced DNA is TGTGCCAGCCGGTTTAGCGGGGGACCGAGCAATGAGCAGTTCTTC.